A single sample gave rise to the 21 T cell receptor beta chains below, sequenced in a study of blood T cell repertoires in COVID-19. TCRdb's copy holds only in-frame clones and misses some; the assay was immunoSEQ multiplex PCR. Here the sample spans more than 100,000 clones, less than 90% being singletons. The sequenced sample was peripheral blood. These receptors were taken from a human donor in a cohort sampled during active COVID-19.

This clone was seen more than once but under ten times. This chain links TRBV7-9 with TRBJ2-7; D gene unclear. Trimming left V 1 base short and J 1 base short, with 8 bases between. The germline gives CDR1 SEHNR, CDR2 FQNEAQ (reference sequence). The CDR3 loop spans 14 amino acids. The CDR3 here is CASSLETASYEQYF. For the CDR3, the DNA is TGTGCCAGCAGCTTAGAAACAGCTTCCTACGAGCAGTACTTC.

The CDR3 DNA reads TGTGCCAGCAGTGAAGAAATTCGGAGCTATGGCTACACCTTC. As protein: CASSEEIRSYGYTF. The chain employs TRBV6-1 and TRBJ1-2; D is unclear. Trimming removed 1 base from V and 4 bases from J, with 10 bases in between. CDR1 MNHNS and CDR2 SASEGT come from the germline V gene. This CDR3 has 14 amino acids.

The V gene is TRBV28, the J gene TRBJ1-1; D not certain. In germline, CDR1 is MDHEN, CDR2 SYDVKM. V dropped 2 bases and J dropped 7 bases, with 11 bases sitting between them. This CDR3 has 13 amino acids. For the CDR3, the DNA is TGTGCCAGCAGTTTAACCGGTGCGTTTGAAGCTTTCTTT. As protein: CASSLTGAFEAFF.

The genes are TRBV9 and TRBJ1-4; D is possibly TRBD1 (6 bases). V was clipped by 4 bases and J by 8 bases, with 18 bases between them. The CDR3 contains 15 residues. Germline assignment: CDR1 SGDLS and CDR2 YYNGEE. This chain's CDR3 is CASSFQQGIGEKLFF. The CDR3 nucleotides read TGTGCCAGCAGCTTCCAACAGGGCATAGGCGAAAAACTGTTTTTT. The whole variable domain, remainder taken from reference TRBV9 and TRBJ1-4, is DSGVTQTPKHLITATGQRVTLRCSPRSGDLSVYWYQQSLDQGLQFLIQYYNGEERAKGNILERFSAQQFPDLHSELNLSSLELGDSALYFCASSFQQGIGEKLFFGSGTQLSVL.

This chain links TRBV7-9 with TRBJ1-2; perhaps TRBD1 as D (6 bases). V was trimmed by 4 bases and J by 6 bases, leaving 9 bases between them. CDR1 and CDR2 (germline): SEHNR, FQNEAQ (reference sequence). The CDR3 is 12 amino acids. CDR3 sequence reads: CASSWDNNGYTF. For the CDR3, the DNA is TGTGCCAGCAGCTGGGACAATAATGGCTACACCTTC. Supplemented by reference TRBV7-9 and TRBJ1-2, the full variable domain reads DTGVSQNPRHKITKRGQNVTFRCDPISEHNRLYWYRQTLGQGPEFLTYFQNEAQLEKSRLLSDRFSAERPKGSFSTLEIQRTEQGDSAMYLCASSWDNNGYTFGSGTRLTVV.

The V gene is TRBV4-1, the J gene TRBJ2-7; 15 bases align to TRBD2. Losses at the gene ends were 4 bases for V and 5 bases for J; bases not matched to a gene: 12. This CDR3 is built from 18 residues. Per the germline V gene, CDR1 is MGHRA and CDR2 is YSYEKL. The CDR3 nucleotides are TGCGCCAGCAGCCTCTCTGAAGGACTAGCGGGAGGGCCCCACGAGCAGTACTTC. This translates into CASSLSEGLAGGPHEQYF.

A single count supports this clone. This sequence joins TRBV2 and TRBJ1-6, with D possibly matching TRBD1 (6 bases). V was clipped by 5 bases and J by 6 bases, with 8 bases between them. The CDR3 extends over 13 amino acids. In germline, CDR1 is SNHLY, CDR2 FYNNEI. CDR3 protein: CASSPDSNSPLHF. CDR3 bases: TGTGCCAGCAGTCCGGACAGTAATTCACCCCTCCACTTT.

V and J are TRBV5-1 and TRBJ2-1; maybe TRBD2 (5 bases). The CDR3 sequence is 15 residues long. CDR1 SGHRS and CDR2 YFSETQ come from the germline V gene. Trimming cost V 6 bases and J 9 bases, with 22 bases left between them. CDR3 sequence (DNA): TGCGCCAGCACCCCCGGCGGAGGCGCTTTCGTTGAGCAGTTCTTC. Its protein is CASTPGGGAFVEQFF.

The sample holds a few counts of this clone. This sequence joins TRBV6-6 and TRBJ1-6, with TRBD1 matching 8 bases. The CDR3 runs to 14 residues. Per the germline V gene, CDR1 is MNHNY and CDR2 is SVGAGI (reference sequence). Trimming removed 5 bases from V and 8 bases from J; junction bases left unmatched: 5. The CDR3 DNA is TGTGCCAGCAGTCTGGACAGGGATTATTCACCCCTCCACTTT. This translates into CASSLDRDYSPLHF.

Concerning this clone itself: Mismatch with germline at one junction end may stem from a read error. Other DNA sequences in this specimen translate into the identical CDR3. This chain connects TRBV15 to TRBJ1-4; TRBD1 matches at 11 bases. Per the germline V gene, CDR1 is LNHNV and CDR2 is YYDKDF (reference sequence). CDR3 length equals 19 residues. CDR3: CATSRVKGQGDVTNEKLFF. CDR3 nucleotides: TGTGCCACTAGCAGAGTGAAGGGACAGGGGGATGTAACTAATGAAAAACTGTTTTTT.

The V gene is TRBV5-1, the J gene TRBJ2-1; 11 positions agree with TRBD2. CDR3 size: 15 residues. The J segment lost 2 bases and the V segment lost 3 bases, leaving 1 base of the junction unmatched. Germline-derived CDR1 and CDR2 are SGHRS and YFSETQ. The CDR3 loop is CASSSTSGAYNEQFF. The CDR3, as DNA: TGCGCCAGCAGCTCGACTAGCGGGGCCTACAATGAGCAGTTCTTC.

V usage is TRBV4-1 and J usage is TRBJ2-1, with D perhaps TRBD2 (6 bases). Germline V gene lookup returns CDR1 MGHRA and CDR2 YSYEKL. The CDR3 loop spans 16 amino acids. Trimming took off 4 bases at V and 4 bases at J, with 17 bases between the two ends. Here the CDR3 reads CASSPRDSGSYNEQFF. For the CDR3, the DNA is TGCGCCAGCAGCCCCCGGGACTCCGGGTCATACAATGAGCAGTTCTTC.

The CDR3 region has the DNA TGTGCCAGCAGCCAGTCGAGCGGGGGGGCTTACGAGCAGTACTTC. This sequence encodes CASSQSSGGAYEQYF. The chain joins TRBV3-1 (or the pseudogene TRBV3-2) to TRBJ2-7, with TRBD2 matching 10 bases. The junction had 6 bases not matched to a gene; V was cut back by 3 bases and J by 4 bases. The CDR3 sequence is 15 residues long. The germline gives CDR1 LGHDT, CDR2 YNNKEL (reference sequence).

This clone was observed a single time. This chain connects TRBV19 to TRBJ2-3; D gene ambiguous. Germline V CDR1 and CDR2: LNHDA, SQIVND (reference sequence). The CDR3 is 13 residues long. Between the trimmed V and J ends, which lost 3 bases and 3 bases, there was a span of 7 bases. DNA of the CDR3: TGTGCCAGTAGTATGTCCGGGACAGATACGCAGTATTTT. Translated: CASSMSGTDTQYF. Filled out from reference TRBV19 and TRBJ2-3, the complete variable domain reads DGGITQSPKYLFRKEGQNVTLSCEQNLNHDAMYWYRQDPGQGLRLIYYSQIVNDFQKGDIAEGYSVSREKKESFPLTVTSAQKNPTAFYLCASSMSGTDTQYFGPGTRLTVL.

The rearrangement links TRBV19 to TRBJ1-4; D unresolved. With 6 bases removed from V and 0 bases from J, the gap between germline ends came to 17 bases. The germline CDR1 and CDR2 sequences are LNHDA and SQIVND (reference sequence). This CDR3 has 17 amino acids. The CDR3 reads CASSQDSFTATNEKLFF. The CDR3 DNA reads as TGTGCCAGTAGCCAAGATTCTTTTACGGCAACTAATGAAAAACTGTTTTTT.

This chain joins TRBV5-1 and TRBJ2-7, with 14 bases lining up with TRBD2. This CDR3 is built from 20 residues. Germline V lookup: CDR1 SGHRS, CDR2 YFSETQ. J lost 2 bases, V lost 3 bases, and 16 bases had no gene match. The CDR3 region is CASSSLAERTSGRPTYEQYF. In DNA form, the CDR3 reads TGCGCCAGCAGCTCCCTTGCCGAACGGACTAGCGGGAGGCCAACCTACGAGCAGTACTTC.

The V gene is TRBV7-9, the J gene TRBJ2-3; a possible D gene is TRBD2 (5 bases). The CDR3 totals 13 residues. V was pared by 7 bases and J by 2 bases, with 10 bases between. Germline V gives CDR1 SEHNR, CDR2 FQNEAQ (reference sequence). DNA of the CDR3: TGTGCCAGCACCCCAGGACTCACAGATACGCAGTATTTT. Translation gives CASTPGLTDTQYF.

V and J are TRBV24-1 and TRBJ2-7, with D perhaps matching TRBD1 (5 bases). Germline CDR1 and CDR2: KGHDR and SFDVKD. Deletions cut 6 bases from V and 5 bases from J, with 13 bases between. This CDR3 region has 13 residues. The CDR3 bases are TGTGCCACCAGTCAGGGTTCGGTGGACGAGCAGTACTTC. This translates into CATSQGSVDEQYF.

The V gene is TRBV5-1, the J gene TRBJ1-1, with D possibly TRBD1 on 5 matching bases. CDR1 is SGHRS and CDR2 is YFSETQ in the germline V gene. V was trimmed by 4 bases and J by 0 bases, leaving 13 bases between them. The CDR3 loop spans 15 amino acids. The CDR3 sequence: CASSAGDRMNTEAFF. DNA of the CDR3: TGCGCCAGCAGCGCGGGGGACCGCATGAACACTGAAGCTTTCTTT.

Only a few counts were recorded for this clone. The chain couples TRBV10-3 to TRBJ2-7, with D possibly being TRBD2 (6 bases). The CDR3 runs 11 residues. In germline, CDR1 is ENHRY, CDR2 SYGVKD. Trimming stripped 8 bases from V and 6 bases from J, with 11 bases between. This CDR3 is CAIGEVGEQYF. CDR3 sequence (DNA): TGTGCCATCGGGGAGGTTGGCGAGCAGTACTTC.

The V and J genes are TRBV28 and TRBJ2-6; 7 nucleotides agree with TRBD1. Germline lookup yields CDR1 MDHEN and CDR2 SYDVKM. Germline trimming cut 6 bases from V and 3 bases from J; bases unmatched to any gene: 5. The CDR3 is 15 amino acids. CDR3 nucleotide sequence: TGTGCCAGCAGCTCTACAGGGGTTGGGGCCAACGTCCTGACTTTC. Protein product: CASSSTGVGANVLTF.